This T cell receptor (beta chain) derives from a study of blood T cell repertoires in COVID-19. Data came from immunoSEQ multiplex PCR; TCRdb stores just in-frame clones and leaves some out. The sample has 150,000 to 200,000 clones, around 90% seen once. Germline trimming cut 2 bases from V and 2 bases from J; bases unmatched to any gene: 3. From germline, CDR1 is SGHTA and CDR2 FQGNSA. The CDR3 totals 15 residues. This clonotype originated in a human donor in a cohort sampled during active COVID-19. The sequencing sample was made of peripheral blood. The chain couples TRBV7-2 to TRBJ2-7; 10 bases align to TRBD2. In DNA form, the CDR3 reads TGTGCCAGCAGCTTACGGACTAGCGGAGCCTACGAGCAGTACTTC. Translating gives CASSLRTSGAYEQYF.